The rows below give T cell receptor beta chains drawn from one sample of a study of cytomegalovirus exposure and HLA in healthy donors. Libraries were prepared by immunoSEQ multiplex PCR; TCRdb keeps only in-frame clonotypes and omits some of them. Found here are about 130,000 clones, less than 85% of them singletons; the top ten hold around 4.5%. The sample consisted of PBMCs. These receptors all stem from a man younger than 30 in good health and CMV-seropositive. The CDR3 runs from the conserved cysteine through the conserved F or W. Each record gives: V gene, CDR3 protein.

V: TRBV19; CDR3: CASTTTGYSGYTF
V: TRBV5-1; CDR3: CASSSEWDREGNTGELFF
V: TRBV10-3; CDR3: CAINSGQGVGGYTF
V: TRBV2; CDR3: CASKSRVQYRETQYF
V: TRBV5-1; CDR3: CASSPSIGGQGNF
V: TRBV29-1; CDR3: CGVMDTSYEQYF
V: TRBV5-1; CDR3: CASSLGPGQNYEQYF
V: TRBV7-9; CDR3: CASSPQAGTGNTIYF
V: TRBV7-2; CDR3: CASSWGQATSPLHF
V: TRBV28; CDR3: CASSLFGVPGMNTEAFF
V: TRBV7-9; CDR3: CASSLATGPQSREQYF
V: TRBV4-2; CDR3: CASSQESPGPYEQYF
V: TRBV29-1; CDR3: CSGNLQGTDTQYF
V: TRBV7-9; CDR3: CASTSVIDRVLNTEAFF
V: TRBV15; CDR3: CATSRDNGTTNEKLFF
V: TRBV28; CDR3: CASTNRAQPQHF
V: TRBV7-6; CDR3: CASSLARPQPFVDEQYF
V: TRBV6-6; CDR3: CASTLGGGYYEQYF
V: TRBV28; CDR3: CASSQTKTDRGRYGYTF
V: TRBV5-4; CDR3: CASSIPGHRTDTQYF
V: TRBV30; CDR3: CAWNYGGRATEAFF
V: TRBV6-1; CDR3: CASSEVRRPLGNEQFF
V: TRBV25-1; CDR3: CASRPRGSLETQYF
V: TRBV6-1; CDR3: CASSEAITEAFF
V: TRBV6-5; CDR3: CASRRGGTITDTQYF